The 19 T cell receptor beta chains below come from one sample, sequenced in a study of PD-1 blockade in classical Hodgkin lymphoma (dated by TCRdb to between 2020 and 2021). The intended sense of this specimen's time point label: cycle 1 day 1 (C1D1), immediately before nivolumab initiation. Every trial patient had relapsed after autologous stem cell transplantation, and cohorts A, B and C differed in prior brentuximab vedotin exposure. The library came from the immunoSEQ multiplex PCR assay. Here the immuneACCESS table is served through TCRdb, limited to in-frame sequences with V and J called. Missing clones are a known gap in these copies; in checked studies unresolved V genes cover under half, and the rest lacks a known reason. This sample has tens of thousands of clones in its table, and over 75% of those were observed once. Clones ranked in the top ten supply around 2.5% of the sample. Sequencing used peripheral blood mononuclear cells (PBMCs), obtained at baseline. Source of these receptors: a human donor with classical Hodgkin lymphoma.

Comments on this clone: One end of the junction does not line up with germline, which may come from a read error. Other DNA sequences in the same sample also yield this CDR3. V usage is TRBV7-3 and J usage is TRBJ1-6; D uncertain. This CDR3 contains 13 residues. Looked up from germline, CDR1 is SGHTA and CDR2 is FQGTGA. In nucleotides, the CDR3 is TGTGCCAGTTCGATGGGCATCGGCTCACCCCTCCACTTC. Translation: CASSMGIGSPLHF.

The chain recombines TRBV18 with TRBJ1-3; D is uncertain. The CDR3 has 15 residues. Germline V lookup: CDR1 KGHSH, CDR2 LQKENI. Trimming pared 3 bases from V and 0 bases from J, leaving 9 bases between. The CDR3 sequence: CASSPREPSGNTIYF. Here the CDR3 DNA reads TGTGCCAGCTCACCGCGGGAGCCCTCTGGAAACACCATATATTTT.

The chain carries TRBV21-1 and TRBJ2-1; the listed D gene, TRBD2, was not tested against the DNA. TRBV21-1 has pseudogene status. The CDR3 has 13 amino acids. The DNA for the CDR3 is TGTGCCAGCCAGCGGGGGAGTTACAATGAGCAGTTCTTC. This encodes CASQRGSYNEQFF.

The J gene is TRBJ1-4, the V gene TRBV5-4; D ambiguous. The CDR3 length is 15 residues. Germline loops: CDR1 SGHNT, CDR2 YYREEE (reference sequence). The germline V and J ends were trimmed by 0 bases and 4 bases, with 10 bases remaining between them. CDR3 in amino acids: CASSLGEGRNEKLFF. CDR3 DNA sequence: TGTGCCAGCAGCTTGGGAGAGGGCCGTAATGAAAAACTGTTTTTT.

This sequence joins TRBV18 and TRBJ2-7; a weak D match, TRBD1 (5 bases). The CDR3 length is 13 residues. V lost 2 bases to trimming and J lost 7 bases, with 12 bases between them. Germline V gives CDR1 KGHSH, CDR2 LQKENI. The CDR3: CASSPGAVWEQYF. The CDR3 nucleotides are TGTGCCAGCTCACCAGGGGCAGTATGGGAGCAGTACTTC.

The V and J genes are TRBV7-8 and TRBJ1-5; unclear D gene. With 1 base removed from V and 9 bases from J, the gap between germline ends came to 13 bases. Germline V gene sequence: CDR1 SGHVS, CDR2 FQNEAQ. The CDR3 length is 14 residues. The CDR3 sequence: CASSLVQGSGPQHF. The CDR3 coding sequence is TGTGCCAGCAGCTTAGTACAAGGGTCTGGGCCCCAGCATTTT.

This rearrangement joins TRBV6-5 to TRBJ2-7; 9 nucleotides agree with TRBD1. Germline V CDR1 and CDR2: MNHEY, SVGAGI. J was trimmed by 2 bases and V by 6 bases; bases with no gene match: 5. The CDR3 consists of 14 residues. CDR3 residues: CASSPGDRAYEQYF. The CDR3 DNA reads as TGTGCCAGCAGCCCCGGGGACAGGGCCTACGAGCAGTACTTC.

The rearrangement uses TRBV7-9 and TRBJ1-1, with D uncertain. The CDR3 runs to 13 residues. V shed 5 bases and J shed 7 bases, with 14 bases lying between them. Germline CDR1 reads SEHNR; CDR2 reads FQNEAQ (reference sequence). CDR3 nucleotide sequence: TGTGCCAGCAGCAGTTTCGTGTCGTATGAAGCTTTCTTT. It encodes CASSSFVSYEAFF.

The rearrangement links TRBV18 to TRBJ1-1; D not resolved. Trimming pared 3 bases from V and 0 bases from J, leaving 5 bases between. The length of the CDR3 is 13 residues. Germline lookup yields CDR1 KGHSH and CDR2 LQKENI. CDR3 in amino acids: CASSPNMNTEAFF. CDR3 nucleotide sequence: TGTGCCAGCTCACCGAATATGAACACTGAAGCTTTCTTT.

The chain recombines TRBV10-3 with TRBJ2-1; D remains ambiguous. V was cut by 7 bases and J by 5 bases, with 12 bases left in between. Germline values: CDR1 ENHRY, CDR2 SYGVKD. This CDR3 has 13 amino acids. CDR3 loop: CAINTNEDNEQFF. As DNA, the CDR3 is TGTGCCATCAACACGAATGAGGACAATGAGCAGTTCTTC.

The chain is built from TRBV5-1 and TRBJ2-5, with 9 bases identical to TRBD1. With 4 bases clipped from V and 1 base from J, the junction kept 2 bases outside the gene matches. The CDR3 spans 14 residues. The V gene's germline CDR1 is SGHRS and CDR2 YFSETQ. DNA for the CDR3: TGCGCCAGCAGCCCGGACAGGGGCCAAGAGACCCAGTACTTC. It specifies CASSPDRGQETQYF.

This clone has more than one count but fewer than ten. The J gene is TRBJ1-2, the V gene TRBV5-1; D call uncertain. Germline V gene data show CDR1 as SGHRS and CDR2 as YFSETQ. This CDR3 spans 13 amino acids. V lost 4 bases to trimming and J lost 6 bases, with 13 bases between them. The CDR3, as DNA: TGCGCCAGCAGCCATGACGGCCGGAATGGCTACACCTTC. Translated: CASSHDGRNGYTF.

This rearrangement joins TRBV6-5 to TRBJ2-3; no firm D call. Germline CDR1 and CDR2: MNHEY and SVGAGI. V was trimmed by 0 bases and J by 2 bases, leaving 12 bases between them. This CDR3 is 16 amino acids long. The CDR3 nucleotides read TGTGCCAGCAGTTACTCCGGACCAATTAACACAGATACGCAGTATTTT. This gives the protein CASSYSGPINTDTQYF.

The chain recombines TRBV19 with TRBJ1-2; TRBD1 aligns across 9 bases. The CDR3 sequence is 14 residues long. The germline gives CDR1 LNHDA, CDR2 SQIVND (reference sequence). Trimming took 5 bases from V and 4 from J; bases not matched to a gene: 5. The CDR3 DNA follows: TGTGCCAGTAGTTCAGGACAGGGGCGCTATGGCTACACCTTC. Its protein is CASSSGQGRYGYTF.

This chain connects TRBV25-1 to TRBJ2-7; D is unclear. CDR1 and CDR2 from the germline V gene are MGHDK and SYGVNS. The V and J ends lost 3 bases and 2 bases respectively, with 2 bases between them. The CDR3 loop spans 11 amino acids. For the CDR3, the DNA is TGTGCCAGCAGTGAGGCCTACGAGCAGTACTTC. It specifies CASSEAYEQYF.

Only one count was recorded for this clone. The rearrangement uses TRBV25-1 and TRBJ2-3; either TRBD1 or TRBD2 may supply D (5 bases each). This CDR3 is built from 14 residues. With 3 bases removed from V and 2 bases from J, the gap between germline ends came to 9 bases. Per the germline V gene, CDR1 is MGHDK and CDR2 is SYGVNS. The CDR3 DNA sequence: TGTGCCAGCAGTGATGAGGGGTTCACAGATACGCAGTATTTT. It translates to CASSDEGFTDTQYF.

The chain couples TRBV4-1 to TRBJ1-5; TRBD1 aligns across 7 bases. The germline gives CDR1 MGHRA, CDR2 YSYEKL. The V gene end was trimmed by 4 bases and the J gene end by 6 bases; junction bases not matched to a gene: 6. This CDR3 is built from 14 residues. CDR3 residues: CASSPGQAGQPQHF. CDR3 nucleotide sequence: TGCGCCAGCAGCCCCGGACAGGCAGGTCAGCCCCAGCATTTT.

This clone showed up just a few times. The chain recombines TRBV5-1 with TRBJ1-3; 7 positions agree with TRBD1. Germline V gene data show CDR1 as SGHRS and CDR2 as YFSETQ. This CDR3 comprises 15 residues. The trim removed 3 bases at V and 0 bases at J, leaving 3 bases unmatched. The CDR3 here is CASSSGTVSGNTIYF. CDR3 DNA: TGCGCCAGCAGCTCCGGGACAGTCTCTGGAAACACCATATATTTT.

The rearrangement uses TRBV5-1 and TRBJ2-3; 8 bases align to TRBD1. Losses at the gene ends were 4 bases for V and 6 bases for J; bases not matched to a gene: 10. The germline V gene encodes CDR1 SGHRS and CDR2 YFSETQ. There are 15 residues in the CDR3. CDR3 in DNA: TGCGCCAGCAGCCCCGGGACAGGATCATCGGATACGCAGTATTTT. Amino acid sequence: CASSPGTGSSDTQYF.